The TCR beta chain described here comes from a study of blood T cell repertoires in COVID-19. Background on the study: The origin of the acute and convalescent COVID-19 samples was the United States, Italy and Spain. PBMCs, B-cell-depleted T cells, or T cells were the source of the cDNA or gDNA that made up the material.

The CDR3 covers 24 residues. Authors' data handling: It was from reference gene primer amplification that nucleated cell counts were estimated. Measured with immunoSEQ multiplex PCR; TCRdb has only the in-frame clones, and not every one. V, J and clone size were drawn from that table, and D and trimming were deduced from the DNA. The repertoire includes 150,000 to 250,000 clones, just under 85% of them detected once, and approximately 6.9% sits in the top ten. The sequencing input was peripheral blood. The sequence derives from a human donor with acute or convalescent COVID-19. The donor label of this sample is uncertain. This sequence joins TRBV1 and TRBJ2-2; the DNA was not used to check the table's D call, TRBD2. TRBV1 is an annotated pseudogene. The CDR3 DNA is TGCACCAGCAGCCAAGATAGATACCCAGCGGAGCTAATCTCAATCTTCGCGAACACCGGGGAGCTGTTTTTT. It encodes CTSSQDRYPAELISIFANTGELFF.